This T cell receptor beta chain was identified in a study of cytomegalovirus exposure and HLA in healthy donors. The length of the CDR3 is 12 residues. The germline V and J ends were trimmed by 6 bases and 1 base, with 6 bases remaining between them. Germline loops: CDR1 MDHEN, CDR2 SYDVKM. Both 60 Vbeta primers and 13 Jbeta primers went into the PCR. Clones were read by immunoSEQ multiplex PCR, and TCRdb kept only the in-frame ones, dropping some. The table lists 100,000 to 150,000 clones, about four fifths of them singletons. Study-wide points: From TCR beta sequences, most subjects' HLA-A and HLA-B alleles were reportedly predicted accurately. Diagnosis of cytomegalovirus status made by the classifier reportedly showed high specificity and sensitivity.

Concerning this clone: Its specificity is not known.

The sequence came from a human donor in good health. The source material was PBMCs. The chain joins TRBV28 to TRBJ1-1; D remains ambiguous. The CDR3: CASRAANTEAFF. DNA for the CDR3: TGTGCCAGCAGGGCGGCGAACACTGAAGCTTTCTTT.